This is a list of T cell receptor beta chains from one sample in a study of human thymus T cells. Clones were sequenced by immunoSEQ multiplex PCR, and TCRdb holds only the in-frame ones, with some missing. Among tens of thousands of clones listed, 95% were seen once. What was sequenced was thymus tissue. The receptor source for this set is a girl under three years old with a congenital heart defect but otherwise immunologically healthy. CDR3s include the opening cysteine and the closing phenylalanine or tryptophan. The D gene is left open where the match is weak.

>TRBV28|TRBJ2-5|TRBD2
CASSLEVAGGGEETQYF
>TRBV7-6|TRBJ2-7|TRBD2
CASSLGGTSSYEQYF
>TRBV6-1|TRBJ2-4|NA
CASSETTLNIQYF
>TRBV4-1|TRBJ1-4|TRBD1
CASRPIKDRRSEKLFF
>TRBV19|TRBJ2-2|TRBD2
CASIGKAGVLDTGELFF
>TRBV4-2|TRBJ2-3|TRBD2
CASSHRTSGSTDTQYF
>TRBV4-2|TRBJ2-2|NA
CASSPRVGQTVYWNTGELFF
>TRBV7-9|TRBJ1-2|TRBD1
CASSLAQGQGNNNYGYTF
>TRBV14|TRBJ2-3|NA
CASSQVWTDTQYF
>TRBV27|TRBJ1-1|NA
CASSLGAPGPTEAFF
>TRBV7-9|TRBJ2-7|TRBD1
CASRLRTGNEQYF
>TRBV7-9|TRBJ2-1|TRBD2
CASSLHAGGRENEQFF
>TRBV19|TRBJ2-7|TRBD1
CASSIGTGRYEQYF
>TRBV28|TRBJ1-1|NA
CASSFPDTMNTEAFF
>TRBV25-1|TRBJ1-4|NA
CASSERARGDNEKLFF
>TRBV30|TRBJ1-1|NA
CAFLGTRSPNTEAFF
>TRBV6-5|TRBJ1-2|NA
CASSPEYQLHGYTF
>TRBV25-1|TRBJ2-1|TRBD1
CASSESPGGKGQFF
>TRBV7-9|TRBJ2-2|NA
CASSFGDAPGHWRGGELFF
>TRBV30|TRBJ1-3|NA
CAWRRGLFSDRGNTIYF